Listed below are T cell receptor beta chains from one sample, sequenced in a study of T cell responses to AZD1222 COVID-19 vaccine. Sequencing used immunoSEQ multiplex PCR; TCRdb keeps in-frame clones, though not all of them. The sample records 130,000 or so clones, more than 65% being singletons. The sequenced sample was peripheral blood, obtained 28 days after the second AZD1222 dose. The receptor set was obtained from an adult who received the AZD1222 COVID-19 vaccine. Each CDR3 is given with its conserved first and last residue. D genes are given only for firm matches. Size values are once, few and many counts, or a class for expanded clones, and some rows have none.

len	v_gene	abundance	j_gene	d_gene	CDR3aa	CDR3nt
15	TRBV5-1	-	TRBJ2-2	-	CASSLDGARGGELFF	TGCGCCAGCAGCTTGGACGGGGCGCGAGGCGGGGAGCTGTTTTTT
15	TRBV11-3	-	TRBJ1-3	-	CASSLDSSPGNTIYF	TGTGCCAGCAGCTTAGATTCGAGTCCTGGAAACACCATATATTTT
13	TRBV18	-	TRBJ2-7	-	CASSRTDTYEQYF	TGTGCCAGCTCTCGGACGGACACCTACGAGCAGTACTTC
15	TRBV2	once	TRBJ1-1	-	CASSEEGGPNTEAFF	TGTGCCAGCAGTGAAGAGGGGGGCCCGAACACTGAAGCTTTCTTT
17	TRBV6-2/TRBV6-3	-	TRBJ2-7	-	CASSPTHLRGARSEQYF	TGTGCCAGCAGTCCGACCCACCTGAGGGGCGCGAGGAGCGAGCAGTACTTC
11	TRBV6-2/TRBV6-3	-	TRBJ2-7	-	CASSYDRKHFF	TGTGCCAGCAGTTACGACAGGAAACACTTCTTC
11	TRBV7-9	-	TRBJ2-7	-	CASSPFYEQYF	TGTGCCAGCAGCCCCTTCTACGAGCAGTACTTC
15	TRBV6-5	-	TRBJ1-3	-	CASSSPATRRGTIYF	TGTGCCAGCAGTTCCCCCGCGACTCGCCGGGGCACCATATATTTT
16	TRBV6-2/TRBV6-3	-	TRBJ2-4	-	CASSYLPGVTKNIQYF	TGTGCCAGCAGTTACCTCCCGGGGGTAACCAAAAACATTCAGTACTTC
12	TRBV29-1	-	TRBJ2-5	-	CSVEDEKETQYF	TGCAGCGTTGAAGATGAGAAAGAGACCCAGTACTTC
12	TRBV6-5	-	TRBJ1-6	TRBD1	CAITGASSPLHF	TGTGCCATCACAGGGGCAAGTTCACCCCTCCACTTT
16	TRBV10-3	-	TRBJ1-1	-	CAISEPGRGINTEAFF	TGTGCCATCAGTGAGCCTGGACGGGGGATAAACACTGAAGCTTTCTTT
12	TRBV28	-	TRBJ1-5	-	CASSFVDQPQHF	TGTGCCAGCAGTTTTGTAGATCAGCCCCAGCATTTT
15	TRBV19	-	TRBJ2-7	-	CASSTAAEVSYEQYF	TGTGCCAGTAGTACGGCGGCAGAGGTCTCCTACGAGCAGTACTTC
15	TRBV15	-	TRBJ1-4	TRBD1	CATSRATGAGEKLFF	TGTGCCACCAGCAGAGCGACAGGGGCGGGTGAAAAACTGTTTTTT
12	TRBV2	-	TRBJ1-2	TRBD1	CASSRDRGGYTF	TGTGCCAGCAGCCGGGACAGAGGGGGCTACACCTTC
13	TRBV6-5	-	TRBJ1-1	-	CASSYQVGTEAFF	TGTGCCAGCAGTTACCAGGTTGGCACTGAAGCTTTCTTT
13	TRBV3-1/TRBV3-2	-	TRBJ1-2	-	CASSRQANYGYTF	TGTGCCAGCAGCCGACAGGCTAACTATGGCTACACCTTC
13	TRBV3-1/TRBV3-2	-	TRBJ1-2	-	CASSQGRNYGYTF	TGTGCCAGCAGCCAAGGAAGAAACTATGGCTACACCTTC
16	TRBV11-2	few	TRBJ2-7	-	CASSLDGKRYSYEQYF	TGTGCCAGCAGCTTAGATGGGAAAAGGTACTCCTACGAGCAGTACTTC
12	TRBV27	-	TRBJ2-7	-	CASGAGTYEQYF	TGTGCCAGCGGGGCGGGGACCTACGAGCAGTACTTC
18	TRBV10-1	-	TRBJ2-3	TRBD2	CASSESNIAGARTDTQYF	TGCGCCAGCAGTGAGTCGAACATAGCGGGGGCCCGCACAGATACGCAGTATTTT
18	TRBV21-1	-	TRBJ1-6	-	CASSKAGTGRGLGSPLHF	TGTGCCAGCAGCAAAGCAGGCACAGGGAGGGGCCTCGGTTCACCCCTCCACTTT
11	TRBV19	-	TRBJ1-1	-	CASSMYTEAFF	TGTGCCAGTAGTATGTACACTGAAGCTTTCTTT
14	TRBV10-3	few	TRBJ1-5	-	CAISEPGVNQPQHF	TGTGCCATCAGTGAGCCAGGCGTAAATCAGCCCCAGCATTTT
15	TRBV27	-	TRBJ1-5	-	CASSLEGARNQPQHF	TGTGCCAGCAGTTTAGAAGGGGCTCGGAATCAGCCCCAGCATTTT
16	TRBV9	-	TRBJ2-1	-	CASSVVGTDLYNEQFF	TGTGCCAGCAGCGTAGTAGGAACAGACCTTTACAATGAGCAGTTCTTC
13	TRBV6-5	-	TRBJ2-2	-	CASQVGHTGELFF	TGTGCCAGCCAGGTCGGACACACCGGGGAGCTGTTTTTT
15	TRBV6-5	-	TRBJ2-5	-	CASNLKGGLLETQYF	TGTGCCAGCAATCTGAAAGGGGGTCTTTTGGAGACCCAGTACTTC
13	TRBV5-1	many	TRBJ2-2	-	CASSPGDSGELFF	TGCGCCAGCTCCCCTGGGGATTCCGGGGAGCTGTTTTTT
15	TRBV18	few	TRBJ1-2	TRBD1	CASSYQTGEYYGYTF	TGTGCCAGCTCCTATCAGACAGGGGAATACTATGGCTACACCTTC
14	TRBV10-1	-	TRBJ1-6	TRBD1	CASSSGTGLSPLHF	TGCGCCAGCAGTTCCGGGACAGGCCTTTCACCCCTCCACTTT
11	TRBV12-3/TRBV12-4	-	TRBJ2-3	-	CASSLTDTQYF	TGTGCCAGCAGTTTAACAGATACGCAGTATTTT
15	TRBV5-1	-	TRBJ1-1	-	CASSLTQGWNTEAFF	TGCGCCAGCTCTCTTACACAGGGATGGAACACTGAAGCTTTCTTT
14	TRBV7-8	-	TRBJ1-2	TRBD1	CASSQGQGLYGYTF	TGTGCCAGCAGCCAGGGACAGGGACTCTATGGCTACACCTTC
14	TRBV30	-	TRBJ1-2	TRBD1	CAWSVPGQFYGYTF	TGTGCCTGGAGTGTACCGGGACAGTTCTATGGCTACACCTTC
16	TRBV27	few	TRBJ1-6	-	CASSRGSASYNSPLHF	TGTGCCAGCAGTAGGGGGTCGGCCTCCTATAATTCACCCCTCCACTTT
14	TRBV10-2	-	TRBJ1-4	-	CASSDRQDNEKLFF	TGCGCCAGCAGTGATCGGCAGGATAATGAAAAACTGTTTTTT
17	TRBV7-2	-	TRBJ2-7	-	CASSLRPPRVSSYEQYF	TGTGCCAGCAGCCTACGCCCTCCCAGGGTCAGCTCCTACGAGCAGTACTTC
13	TRBV5-4	-	TRBJ1-2	-	CASTDEWLGGYTF	TGTGCCAGCACCGATGAGTGGCTTGGTGGCTACACCTTC
14	TRBV15	-	TRBJ2-7	-	CATKQGGDSYEQYF	TGTGCCACCAAACAGGGGGGGGACTCCTACGAGCAGTACTTC
15	TRBV11-2	few	TRBJ1-5	-	CASSLDSNSNQPQHF	TGTGCCAGCAGCCTGGACAGCAATAGCAATCAGCCCCAGCATTTT
15	TRBV29-1	few	TRBJ2-7	-	CSVGSPGLQRTEQYF	TGCAGCGTTGGTTCACCGGGCCTACAACGAACCGAGCAGTACTTC
13	TRBV15	-	TRBJ2-1	-	CATSTVRFNEQFF	TGTGCCACCTCCACAGTCCGATTCAATGAGCAGTTCTTC
12	TRBV4-2	-	TRBJ2-1	-	CASSQDLHEQFF	TGTGCCAGCAGCCAAGATCTCCATGAGCAGTTCTTC
14	TRBV4-3	-	TRBJ1-1	-	CASSQAVQGLVAFF	TGCGCCAGCAGCCAAGCAGTACAGGGCCTTGTAGCTTTCTTT
16	TRBV5-1	once	TRBJ1-1	TRBD1	CASSTQTGGTNTEAFF	TGCGCCAGCAGCACACAGACAGGGGGAACGAACACTGAAGCTTTCTTT
15	TRBV14	-	TRBJ2-3	-	CASSQGGTLSRGQYF	TGTGCCAGCAGCCAAGGCGGCACTTTGTCTCGAGGGCAGTATTTT
15	TRBV9	-	TRBJ2-1	TRBD1	CASSAGGNSYNEQFF	TGTGCCAGCAGCGCAGGGGGCAATTCCTACAATGAGCAGTTCTTC
16	TRBV19	-	TRBJ1-1	-	CASSIYGRLRETEAFF	TGTGCCAGTAGTATCTACGGCAGATTACGGGAAACTGAAGCTTTCTTT
16	TRBV3-1/TRBV3-2	-	TRBJ1-6	-	CASSQEVRRYEPPLHF	TGTGCCAGCAGCCAAGAAGTACGGCGGTACGAGCCACCCCTCCACTTT
13	TRBV10-1	-	TRBJ2-1	TRBD1	CASGDSLYNEQFF	TGCGCCAGCGGGGACAGTCTCTACAATGAGCAGTTCTTC